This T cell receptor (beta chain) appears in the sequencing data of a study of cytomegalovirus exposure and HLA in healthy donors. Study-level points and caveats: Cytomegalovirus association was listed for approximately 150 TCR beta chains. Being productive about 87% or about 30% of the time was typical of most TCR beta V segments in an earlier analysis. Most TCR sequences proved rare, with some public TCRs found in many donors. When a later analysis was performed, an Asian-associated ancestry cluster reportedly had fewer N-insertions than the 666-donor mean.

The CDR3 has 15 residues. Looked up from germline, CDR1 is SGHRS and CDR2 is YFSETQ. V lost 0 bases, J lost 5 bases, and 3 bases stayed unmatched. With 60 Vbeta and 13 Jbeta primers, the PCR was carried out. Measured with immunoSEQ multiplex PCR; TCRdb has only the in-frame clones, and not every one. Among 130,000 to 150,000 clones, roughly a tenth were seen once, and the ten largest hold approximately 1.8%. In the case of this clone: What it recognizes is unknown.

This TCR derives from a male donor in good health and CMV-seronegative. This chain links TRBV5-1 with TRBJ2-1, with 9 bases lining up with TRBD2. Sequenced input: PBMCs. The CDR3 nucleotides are TGCGCCAGCAGCTTGGTGACTAGCGGAAACAATGAGCAGTTCTTC. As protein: CASSLVTSGNNEQFF.